This T cell receptor beta chain originates from a study of cytomegalovirus exposure and HLA in healthy donors. The CDR3 runs 17 residues. The germline gives CDR1 SGHTA, CDR2 FQGNSA. A multiplex PCR was run with 60 Vbeta primers and 13 Jbeta primers. Some clones are missing from TCRdb's copy, which holds only in-frame ones; the method was immunoSEQ multiplex PCR. The sample consists of about 59,000 clones, around 83% of them appearing once. V and J are TRBV7-2 and TRBJ2-5; 8 nucleotides match TRBD2. The J call may be wrong; the DNA end is better matched by TRBJ2-7. The TCR sequence derives from a human donor in good health. The sample taken for sequencing was PBMCs. CDR3 DNA sequence: TGTGCCAGCAGCCCCTCTAAGGTTAGCGGGACGAGCTACGAGCAGTACTTC. Its protein product is CASSPSKVSGTSYEQYF.